This T cell receptor (beta chain) was sequenced for a study of blood T cell repertoires in COVID-19. Study-level background: From the United States, Italy and Spain came samples of acute and convalescent COVID-19. T cells, B-cell-depleted T cells, or PBMCs provided the cDNA or gDNA that served as material.

This clone was counted a single time. In the study's own analysis: For nucleated cells, counts were estimated from reference gene primer amplification. Measured with immunoSEQ multiplex PCR; TCRdb has only the in-frame clones, and not every one. The V and J calls and clone size are taken from that table; D and trimming were inferred from the DNA. The sample includes about 200,000 clones, about 91% of them seen just once. Trimming cost V 1 base and J 3 bases; bases outside gene matches: 5. CDR3 length: 16 amino acids. Germline lookup yields CDR1 SGHVS and CDR2 FQNEAQ. Sequencing used peripheral blood. The origin of this receptor is a man aged 30 to 45 with acute or convalescent COVID-19. The chain recombines TRBV7-8 with TRBJ2-2; 7 bases line up with TRBD2. DNA of the CDR3: TGTGCCAGCAGCTTAGTGGGGACTACATACACCGGGGAGCTGTTTTTT. This gives the protein CASSLVGTTYTGELFF.